This T cell receptor beta chain was found in a study of T cell responses to AZD1222 COVID-19 vaccine. General study findings and limits: Spike-specific TCR breadth and depth both grew after two AZD1222 doses. The number of AZD1222 recipients seropositive at baseline was only five to seven. The span of vaccine-associated CD4 TCRs extended across spike, with dominance at 160-218 and 743-854.

Sequencing was performed with immunoSEQ multiplex PCR; in TCRdb, only in-frame clones are kept and a portion is missing. The sample contains approximately 190,000 clones, approximately 92% of which appear only once. Germline V gene data show CDR1 as MNHEY and CDR2 as SVGEGT. V lost 4 bases to trimming and J lost 0 bases, with 6 bases between them. This CDR3 has 13 residues. A note on this clone: Antigen: not known.

This TCR came from an adult in good health. The chain joins TRBV6-2 or TRBV6-3 to TRBJ1-1; D is perhaps TRBD1 (5 bases). This material consisted of peripheral blood, taken on day 0 of AZD1222 vaccination. The CDR3 DNA follows: TGTGCCAGCAGTTTGACAGTGAACACTGAAGCTTTCTTT. The encoded protein is CASSLTVNTEAFF.